This TCR beta chain was identified in a study of blood T cells in healthy people across ages. The CDR3 length is 15 residues. J was trimmed by 2 bases and V by 4 bases; bases with no gene match: 5. Each sample used at least 7 million PBMCs. Extraction yielded at least 6 micrograms of total RNA per sample. Concerning this clonotype itself: Its antigen remains unknown.

Using a J-beta primer mix together with a sample-barcoded 5' primer, a second PCR was run for roughly 6 to 12 cycles. TCRdb passed the 5' RACE reads through MiXCR, listing each CDR3 protein once. Counted here are some 1.5 million distinct CDR3 sequences, roughly 43% occurring once; the ten biggest clones make up roughly 3.7%. Overall study findings and caveats: Aged donors had fewer naive CD4+ cells and lower diversity than long-lived donors.

The receptor's source is a woman between 18 and 29 years old in good health. The material sequenced was blood. This chain uses TRBV12-3 or TRBV12-4 with TRBJ1-5; TRBD1 agrees at 7 bases. CDR3 sequence (DNA): TGTGCCAGCAGTTCCCAGACAGGGCGCAATCAGCCCCAGCATTTT. Its protein product is CASSSQTGRNQPQHF.